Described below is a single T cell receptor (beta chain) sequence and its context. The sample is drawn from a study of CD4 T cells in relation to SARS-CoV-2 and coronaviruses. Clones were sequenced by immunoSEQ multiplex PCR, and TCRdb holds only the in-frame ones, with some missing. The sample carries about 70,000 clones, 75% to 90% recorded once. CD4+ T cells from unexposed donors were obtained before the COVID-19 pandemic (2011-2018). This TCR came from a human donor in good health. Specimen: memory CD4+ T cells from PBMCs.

The CDR3: CASSGWGGEAFF. The DNA for the CDR3 is TGTGCCAGCAGCGGGTGGGGGGGTGAAGCTTTCTTT. The J gene is TRBJ1-1, the V gene TRBV9, with a tentative D call TRBD1 (5 bases). Trimming removed 3 bases at V and 7 bases at J, with 10 bases between. CDR1 and CDR2 from the germline V gene are SGDLS and YYNGEE. The CDR3 has 12 amino acids.